The table lists the clone carrying this TCR beta chain with a few counts. Antigen specificity is unknown. PCR was performed a second time for 7 to 11 cycles using a sample-barcoded 5' primer and a J-beta primer mix. TCRdb ran MiXCR on the 5' RACE reads and lists one entry per CDR3 protein. Of 870,000 or so distinct CDR3 sequences in the sample, around 26% were seen once. Germline V lookup: CDR1 DFQATT, CDR2 SNEGSKA (reference sequence). The CDR3 extends over 14 amino acids. V gave up 6 bases and J gave up 2 bases, with 13 bases separating them. These data are taken from a study of blood T cells in healthy people across ages. Findings and caveats of the study: A greater number of naive CD4+ cells and higher diversity distinguished long-lived donors from aged donors. No one knew whether donors had CMV, which possibly confounded expanded clonotype changes.

Per individual sample, total RNA of at least 6 micrograms was extracted. V and J are TRBV20-1 and TRBJ2-2, with D possibly called TRBD1 or TRBD2 (6 bases each). The receptor comes from a woman aged 80 or older in good health. The sequenced sample was blood. In DNA form, the CDR3 reads TGCAGTGCCCTGGGGGGCCTAAACACCGGGGAGCTGTTTTTT. Translation gives CSALGGLNTGELFF.